The 11 T cell receptor beta chains presented below share a single source sample, sequenced in a study of blood T cell repertoires in COVID-19. The method was immunoSEQ multiplex PCR; TCRdb's version includes in-frame clones alone and lacks a portion of them. The repertoire holds about 150,000 clones, with approximately 90% as singletons. The specimen sequenced was peripheral blood. The source is a woman aged 40 to 50 with acute or convalescent COVID-19.

The rearrangement uses TRBV15 and TRBJ2-7; D unclear. CDR3 length: 12 residues. With 3 bases removed from V and 3 bases from J, the gap between germline ends came to 6 bases. Germline assignment: CDR1 LNHNV and CDR2 YYDKDF (reference sequence). CDR3 region: CATSSVSYEQYF. In DNA form, the CDR3 reads TGTGCCACCAGCAGCGTCAGCTACGAGCAGTACTTC.

V and J are TRBV5-4 and TRBJ2-5; 15 bases are shared with TRBD2. V trimming: 4 bases; J trimming: 5 bases; junction bases outside the gene matches: 12. The germline CDR1 and CDR2 sequences are SGHNT and YYREEE (reference sequence). The CDR3 consists of 18 residues. CDR3 DNA sequence: TGTGCCAGCAGCCTGGGGACTAGCGGGAGGCCGCGGGGCGAGACCCAGTACTTC. It yields the protein CASSLGTSGRPRGETQYF.

The genes are TRBV28 and TRBJ1-6; 7 bases fit TRBD1. The CDR3 has 19 amino acids. Looked up from germline, CDR1 is MDHEN and CDR2 is SYDVKM. Losses at the gene ends were 2 bases for V and 6 bases for J; bases not matched to a gene: 16. The CDR3 reads CASSLIVGAQGLVNSPLHF. CDR3 coding DNA: TGTGCCAGCAGTTTAATTGTGGGGGCACAGGGGTTAGTTAATTCACCCCTCCACTTT.

The chain recombines TRBV6-5 with TRBJ1-4, with TRBD1 matching 7 bases. The germline V gene encodes CDR1 MNHEY and CDR2 SVGAGI. CDR3 length equals 14 residues. The trim removed 6 bases at V and 3 bases at J, leaving 4 bases unmatched. The CDR3 reads CASRLTGANEKLFF. In DNA, the CDR3 is TGTGCCAGCAGACTAACAGGGGCTAATGAAAAACTGTTTTTT.

V is TRBV10-3 and J is TRBJ1-1; tentative D call: TRBD1 (6 bases). The V end lost 6 bases, the J end lost 3 bases, and 8 bases lay between the germline ends. Germline CDR1 reads ENHRY; CDR2 reads SYGVKD. The CDR3 extends over 12 amino acids. Here the CDR3 DNA reads TGTGCCATCAGGAAGGGGGACACTGAAGCTTTCTTT. It yields the protein CAIRKGDTEAFF.

The chain has TRBV27 and TRBJ2-3, with 9 bases aligning to TRBD2. J lost 7 bases, V lost 0 bases, and 8 bases had no gene match. This CDR3 is built from 16 residues. Germline V gene data show CDR1 as MNHEY and CDR2 as SMNVEV (reference sequence). CDR3 nucleotide sequence: TGTGCCAGCAGTTTATCGGCGGGAGGGCCTAGGTATACGCAGTATTTT. This sequence encodes CASSLSAGGPRYTQYF.

The chain has TRBV11-3 and TRBJ2-3; unclear D gene. Deletions cut 0 bases from V and 11 bases from J, with 12 bases between. CDR1 is SGHNT and CDR2 is YENEEA in the germline V gene. The CDR3 is made up of 13 amino acids. CDR3: CASSLDRLGVQYF. CDR3 bases: TGTGCCAGCAGCTTAGATCGTCTAGGTGTGCAGTATTTT.

V is TRBV5-4 and J is TRBJ1-1, with 7 bases that match TRBD1. The germline V gene has CDR1 SGHNT and CDR2 YYREEE (reference sequence). Losses at the gene ends were 4 bases for V and 0 bases for J; bases not matched to a gene: 6. The CDR3 loop spans 15 amino acids. DNA for the CDR3: TGTGCCAGCAGCCCTAGACAGGGAATGAACACTGAAGCTTTCTTT. It specifies CASSPRQGMNTEAFF. Drawing the rest from reference TRBV5-4 and TRBJ1-1, the complete variable domain is ETGVTQSPTHLIKTRGQQVTLRCSSQSGHNTVSWYQQALGQGPQFIFQYYREEENGRGNFPPRFSGLQFPNYSSELNVNALELDDSALYLCASSPRQGMNTEAFFGQGTRLTVV.

The rearrangement joins TRBV10-3 to TRBJ1-5; no definite D call. Germline V lookup: CDR1 ENHRY, CDR2 SYGVKD. The CDR3 runs to 14 residues. Trimming took off 2 bases at V and 3 bases at J, with 8 bases between the two ends. CDR3 loop: CAISEGRDNQPQHF. DNA for the CDR3: TGTGCCATCAGTGAGGGGAGAGACAATCAGCCCCAGCATTTT.

The chain employs TRBV12-5 and TRBJ2-2; D gene ambiguous. The CDR3 length is 14 residues. V shed 1 base and J shed 1 base, with 4 bases lying between them. CDR1 LGHNT and CDR2 FRNRAP come from the germline V gene. CDR3 coding DNA: TGTGCTAGTGGTTTGGGAGGGAACACCGGGGAGCTGTTTTTT. It translates to CASGLGGNTGELFF.

The chain carries TRBV19 and TRBJ1-5; D may be TRBD1 (6 bases). Trimming removed 6 bases at V and 0 bases at J, with 12 bases between. Germline CDR1 is LNHDA and CDR2 is SQIVND (reference sequence). The CDR3 spans 15 residues. The CDR3 bases are TGTGCCAGTAGACCACAGGGATATAGCAATCAGCCCCAGCATTTT. It is translated as CASRPQGYSNQPQHF.